This entry describes one TCR beta chain. Its antigen is unknown. The sample belongs to a study of OX40 agonist ivuxolimab in advanced cancers. About the study: Patients receiving dose escalation had hepatocellular carcinoma, melanoma, renal cell or head and neck cancer. Earlier treatment with anti-PD-1, anti-PD-L1 or anti-CTLA-4 was permitted, and 35% to 40% had received some. Among those treated, three patients had partial responses, one with hepatocellular carcinoma and two with cutaneous melanoma. Points from the study as a whole: There was clonal expansion of CD4+ and CD8+ blood T cells by week 6 at 0.1 to 3.0 mg/kg.

The method was immunoSEQ multiplex PCR; TCRdb's version includes in-frame clones alone and lacks a portion of them. The profile shows tens of thousands of clones, about 91% of them singletons. The germline CDR1 and CDR2 sequences are MNHEY and SMNVEV (reference sequence). J gave up 9 bases and V 6 bases, and 12 bases lay outside the gene matches. The CDR3 loop spans 15 amino acids. The receptor was derived from an adult with an advanced solid tumor such as melanoma, head and neck, liver or kidney cancer. The rearrangement uses TRBV27 and TRBJ2-1; 9 nucleotides agree with TRBD1. Material: CD4+ or CD8+ T cells sorted from blood, obtained in a trial of the OX40 agonist ivuxolimab. The chain's CDR3 is CASRTGTGILVEQFF. CDR3 DNA sequence: TGTGCCAGCAGAACCGGGACAGGGATACTAGTTGAGCAGTTCTTC.